Listed here are 22 T cell receptor beta chains from one sample, sequenced in a study of PD-1 blockade in mismatch repair-deficient tumors. Assay: immunoSEQ multiplex PCR; the TCRdb copy retains only in-frame clones and omits some. Seen here are around 110,000 clones, 60% to 85% observed once, and the top ten hold about 4.7%. The material was peripheral blood, obtained about 13 months after starting pembrolizumab. The source is an adult with mismatch repair-deficient cancer.

The genes are TRBV27 and TRBJ2-1, with D possibly matching TRBD1 (5 bases). This CDR3 has 13 amino acids. Per the germline V gene, CDR1 is MNHEY and CDR2 is SMNVEV (reference sequence). V dropped 5 bases and J dropped 4 bases, with 9 bases sitting between them. The CDR3, as DNA: TGTGCCAGCAGTCTGACAGAGTACAATGAGCAGTTCTTC. This gives the protein CASSLTEYNEQFF.

The chain carries TRBV6-5 and TRBJ1-5; D unresolved. Trimming left V 5 bases short and J 6 bases short, with 14 bases between. This CDR3 is built from 14 residues. Germline CDR1 is MNHEY and CDR2 is SVGAGI. The CDR3 DNA reads TGTGCCAGCAGTCGCCCCGGGTCCGGTCAGCCCCAGCATTTT. Protein sequence: CASSRPGSGQPQHF.

CDR3 sequence: CASSLGIGGYEQYF. The DNA for the CDR3 is TGTGCCAGCAGCTTAGGTATAGGGGGCTACGAGCAGTACTTC. The chain recombines TRBV7-2 with TRBJ2-7, with D maybe TRBD1 (6 bases). V lost 1 base, J lost 3 bases, and 10 bases lay in between. CDR3 length: 14 residues. From germline, CDR1 is SGHTA and CDR2 FQGNSA.

This clone was seen a single time. V and J are TRBV18 and TRBJ1-1, with 9 positions matching TRBD1. The germline CDR1 and CDR2 sequences are KGHSH and LQKENI. The junction had 5 bases not matched to a gene; V was cut back by 1 base and J by 5 bases. The CDR3 is 15 residues long. DNA for the CDR3: TGTGCCAGCTCACCACTACAGGGGGCTCAAACTGAAGCTTTCTTT. Translation gives CASSPLQGAQTEAFF.

The chain combines TRBV11-3 with TRBJ2-7, with 7 nucleotides matching TRBD2. The CDR3 length is 13 residues. The V gene end was trimmed by 4 bases and the J gene end by 3 bases; junction bases not matched to a gene: 3. The germline V gene encodes CDR1 SGHNT and CDR2 YENEEA. CDR3 sequence (DNA): TGTGCCAGCAGCTCGAGCGGGAACTACGAGCAGTACTTC. Translated, it gives CASSSSGNYEQYF.

This chain uses TRBV6-5 with TRBJ1-3, with 9 nucleotides matching TRBD1. The CDR3 is made up of 15 amino acids. Germline CDR1 is MNHEY and CDR2 is SVGAGI. J lost 7 bases, V lost 5 bases, and 9 bases had no gene match. CDR3 nucleotide sequence: TGTGCCAGCAGTACCCGGGACAGGGAAGGGAACACCATATATTTT. The encoded protein is CASSTRDREGNTIYF.

This clone has a count of ten or more. CDR3 residues: CASSLHSGSVTGELFF. Written as DNA, the CDR3 is TGTGCCAGCAGTCTTCATAGCGGGAGCGTCACCGGGGAGCTGTTTTTT. The chain employs TRBV9 and TRBJ2-2; 9 bases match TRBD2. The CDR3 sequence is 16 residues long. Per the germline V gene, CDR1 is SGDLS and CDR2 is YYNGEE. J lost 4 bases, V lost 5 bases, and 9 bases had no gene match.

V gene TRBV28 combines with J gene TRBJ1-4; tentative D call: TRBD1 (5 bases). This CDR3 contains 13 residues. Germline loops: CDR1 MDHEN, CDR2 SYDVKM. Trimming stripped 9 bases from V and 7 bases from J, with 15 bases between. The CDR3 is CASLPPRAEKLFF. The CDR3 DNA sequence: TGTGCCAGTCTACCCCCCAGGGCTGAAAAACTGTTTTTT.

V is TRBV11-3 and J is TRBJ2-2; TRBD2 is a possible D gene (5 bases). Germline CDR1 and CDR2: SGHNT and YENEEA. Deletions cut 3 bases from V and 0 bases from J, with 8 bases between. This CDR3 is 15 amino acids long. Written as DNA, the CDR3 is TGTGCCAGCAGCTTGGACTCTCCGAACACCGGGGAGCTGTTTTTT. It is translated as CASSLDSPNTGELFF.

The rearrangement links TRBV21-1 to TRBJ2-6. TRBV21-1 is a listed pseudogene. CDR3 size: 17 residues. The CDR3 nucleotides are TGTGCCAGCAGCAATGGGATCGGGGGCGCTGGGGCCAACGTCCTGACTTTC. Amino acid sequence: CASSNGIGGAGANVLTF.

The chain employs TRBV11-3 and TRBJ2-2; D gene unclear. This CDR3 contains 15 residues. Trimming left V 5 bases short and J 0 bases short, with 10 bases between. Germline CDR1 SGHNT, CDR2 YENEEA. In nucleotides, the CDR3 is TGTGCCAGCAGCCACGTGAAGGCGAACACCGGGGAGCTGTTTTTT. Amino acid sequence: CASSHVKANTGELFF.

This clone was detected only a few times. This sequence joins TRBV9 and TRBJ1-1, with D possibly matching TRBD1 (5 bases). The CDR3 runs to 14 residues. Germline CDR1 is SGDLS and CDR2 is YYNGEE. V lost 0 bases to trimming and J lost 5 bases, with 11 bases between them. The CDR3: CASSVEAGQTEAFF. The CDR3 DNA is TGTGCCAGCAGCGTAGAGGCAGGGCAAACTGAAGCTTTCTTT.

The rearrangement uses TRBV5-6 and TRBJ2-1; TRBD2 matches at 8 bases. The CDR3 loop spans 15 amino acids. V gave up 1 base and J gave up 6 bases; unmatched junction bases: 6. CDR1 SGHDT and CDR2 YYEEEE come from the germline V gene. In nucleotides, the CDR3 is TGTGCCAGCAGCTTGTTTAGGACTAGCATCAATGAGCAGTTCTTC. The encoded protein is CASSLFRTSINEQFF.

V gene TRBV7-9 combines with J gene TRBJ1-4; 8 bases line up with TRBD1. The germline CDR1 and CDR2 sequences are SEHNR and FQNEAQ (reference sequence). The CDR3 is made up of 15 amino acids. Trimming cost V 4 bases and J 5 bases; bases outside gene matches: 6. CDR3 amino acids: CASSSPWDRNEKLFF. The CDR3 bases are TGTGCCAGCAGCTCCCCCTGGGACAGGAATGAAAAACTGTTTTTT.

The J gene is TRBJ2-1, the V gene TRBV9, with D possibly TRBD2 on 6 matching bases. Trimming shortened V by 1 base and J by 7 bases, and 12 bases separated the two germline ends. The CDR3 sequence is 14 residues long. Germline V gene sequence: CDR1 SGDLS, CDR2 YYNGEE. The chain's CDR3 is CASSVQSGLNEQFF. CDR3 DNA: TGTGCCAGCAGCGTACAAAGCGGGCTTAATGAGCAGTTCTTC. The variable domain in full, completed from reference TRBV9 and TRBJ2-1, reads DSGVTQTPKHLITATGQRVTLRCSPRSGDLSVYWYQQSLDQGLQFLIQYYNGEERAKGNILERFSAQQFPDLHSELNLSSLELGDSALYFCASSVQSGLNEQFFGPGTRLTVL.

The rearrangement uses TRBV2 and TRBJ2-5; TRBD2 might be the D (7 bases). Trimming took off 9 bases at V and 4 bases at J, with 18 bases between the two ends. Germline V gene lookup returns CDR1 SNHLY and CDR2 FYNNEI. The CDR3 has 14 residues. DNA of the CDR3: TGTGCCAGTAGGGGGGAGGGCCAGCGAGAGACCCAGTACTTC. As protein: CASRGEGQRETQYF.

The chain employs TRBV7-9 and TRBJ2-4; 11 nucleotides align to TRBD2. V shed 5 bases and J 8 bases; nucleotides not matched to a gene: 8. The CDR3 loop spans 15 amino acids. CDR1 is SEHNR and CDR2 is FQNEAQ in the germline V gene (reference sequence). The CDR3 reads CASSPTSGGRDIQYF. The CDR3 DNA reads as TGTGCCAGCAGCCCAACTAGCGGGGGCCGAGACATTCAGTACTTC.

The chain couples TRBV11-3 to TRBJ2-7; D may correspond to TRBD1 or TRBD2 (5 bases each). Germline V gives CDR1 SGHNT, CDR2 YENEEA. CDR3 length: 15 amino acids. The V end was cut by 5 bases, the J end by 0 bases, with 14 bases between. The DNA of the CDR3 is TGTGCCAGCAGCATCGGGACCTCAATCTCCTACGAGCAGTACTTC. Its translation is CASSIGTSISYEQYF.

This chain joins TRBV7-8 and TRBJ1-5; TRBD1 aligns across 7 bases. J lost 4 bases, V lost 2 bases, and 5 bases had no gene match. Germline V lookup: CDR1 SGHVS, CDR2 FQNEAQ. The CDR3 contains 15 residues. This CDR3 is CASSLRGGGNQPQHF. CDR3 coding DNA: TGTGCCAGCAGCTTAAGAGGGGGCGGGAATCAGCCCCAGCATTTT.

This chain links TRBV9 with TRBJ2-1; D may be TRBD1 or TRBD2 (5 bases each). Germline CDR1 SGDLS, CDR2 YYNGEE. With 3 bases removed from V and 2 bases from J, the gap between germline ends came to 12 bases. The CDR3 has 15 residues. CDR3 amino acids: CASSARDGPYNEQFF. CDR3 DNA: TGTGCCAGCAGCGCCCGGGACGGACCCTACAATGAGCAGTTCTTC.

A single count supports this clone. This chain joins TRBV25-1 and TRBJ2-7; D may be TRBD1 (5 bases). V was clipped by 5 bases and J by 3 bases, with 11 bases between them. The CDR3 is made up of 13 amino acids. Germline loops: CDR1 MGHDK, CDR2 SYGVNS. Written as DNA, the CDR3 is TGTGCCAGCAGTCTCAGGGCCTTCTACGAGCAGTACTTC. Protein: CASSLRAFYEQYF.

The rearrangement joins TRBV27 to TRBJ1-2; D remains ambiguous. The CDR3 is made up of 12 amino acids. V was clipped by 5 bases and J by 6 bases, with 10 bases between them. CDR1 and CDR2 (germline): MNHEY, SMNVEV (reference sequence). The CDR3 here is CASSRGGDGYTF. For the CDR3, the DNA is TGTGCCAGCAGTCGGGGAGGTGATGGCTACACCTTC.